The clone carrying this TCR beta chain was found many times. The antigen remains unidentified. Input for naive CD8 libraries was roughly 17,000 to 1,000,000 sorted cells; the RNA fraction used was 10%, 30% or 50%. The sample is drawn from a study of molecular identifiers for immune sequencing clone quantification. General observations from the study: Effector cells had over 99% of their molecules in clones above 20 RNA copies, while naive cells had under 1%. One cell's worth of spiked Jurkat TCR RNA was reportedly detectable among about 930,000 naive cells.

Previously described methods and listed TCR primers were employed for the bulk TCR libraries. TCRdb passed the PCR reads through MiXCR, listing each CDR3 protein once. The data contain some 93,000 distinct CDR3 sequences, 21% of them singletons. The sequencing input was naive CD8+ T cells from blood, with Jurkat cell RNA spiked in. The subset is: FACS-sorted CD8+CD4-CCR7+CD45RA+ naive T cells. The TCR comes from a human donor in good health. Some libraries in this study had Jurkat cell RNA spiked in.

The CDR3 region has the DNA TGTGCCAGCAGCCACGGACAGGGGAGTACTGAAGCTTTCTTT. The encoded protein is CASSHGQGSTEAFF. The V call is TRBV16, the J call TRBJ1-1, with 9 bases matching TRBD1. The length of the CDR3 is 14 residues. V gave up 3 bases and J gave up 5 bases; unmatched junction bases: 4. Germline-derived CDR1 and CDR2 are KGHSY and FQNENV.